This T cell receptor (beta chain) appears in the sequencing data of a study of blood T cells in healthy people across ages. V shed 7 bases and J shed 2 bases, with 14 bases lying between them. There are 14 residues in the CDR3. Germline CDR1 and CDR2: SGHAT and FQNNGV. As concerns this clonotype: Its antigen is not known.

Peripheral blood from each donor was collected in a volume of roughly 9.8 milliliters. It was with a sample-barcoded 5' primer and a J-beta primer mix that a second PCR of roughly 7 to 12 cycles was run. TCRdb called the 5' RACE reads again in MiXCR, with one record for every CDR3 protein. The sample has over 750,000 distinct CDR3 sequences; just under 25% are singletons. Points from the study as a whole: Fewer expanded clones and more diversity marked long-lived versus aged donors. Because donor CMV status was unknown, expanded clonotype changes were possibly confounded. One million T cells yielded diversity estimates that were considered underestimates.

These same data were also listed under a study on T cells of mothers and their children.

J is TRBJ2-5 and V is TRBV11-2; D is perhaps TRBD1 or TRBD2 (5 bases each). Sequenced input: blood. The TCR sequence derives from a boy aged 5-17 years in good health. For the CDR3, the DNA is TGTGCCAGCACCGAGCGGACACATCAAGAGACCCAGTACTTC. As protein: CASTERTHQETQYF.